This paragraph covers one TCR beta chain sequence. Clones were sequenced by immunoSEQ multiplex PCR, and TCRdb holds only the in-frame ones, with some missing. The table includes over 75,000 clones, less than 85% detected once. The data derive from a study of blood T cell repertoires in COVID-19. Whole-study context: Spain, Italy and the United States supplied samples that represented acute and convalescent COVID-19. T cells, B-cell-depleted T cells, or PBMCs supplied cDNA or gDNA.

The V gene's germline CDR1 is LGHNA and CDR2 YNFKEQ. The CDR3 is made up of 16 amino acids. J was trimmed by 3 bases and V by 2 bases; bases with no gene match: 6. The chain is built from TRBV4-2 and TRBJ2-2; 7 nucleotides line up with TRBD1. The sample consisted of peripheral blood. The origin of this receptor is a man aged 50 to 60 who had recovered from COVID-19. The CDR3 sequence: CASSQPTQGDTGELFF. The DNA for the CDR3 is TGTGCCAGCAGCCAACCAACCCAGGGGGACACCGGGGAGCTGTTTTTT.